These 22 T cell receptor beta chains originate from one sample sequenced in a study of blood T cell repertoires in COVID-19. Some clones are missing from TCRdb's copy, which holds only in-frame ones; the method was immunoSEQ multiplex PCR. The sample carries almost 500,000 clones, 88% recorded once. The sequenced sample consisted of PBMCs or T cells enriched from blood (not recorded which). The receptor source for this set is a woman aged 55-69 years who had recovered from COVID-19.

This clone was found once. The V gene is TRBV9, the J gene TRBJ2-3; a weak D match, TRBD2 (6 bases). Germline lookup yields CDR1 SGDLS and CDR2 YYNGEE. V lost 3 bases, J lost 2 bases, and 25 bases lay in between. The CDR3 totals 19 residues. In DNA, the CDR3 is TGTGCCAGCAGCGCCCCGTGGGGGGATAGGGGAGGCTACACAGATACGCAGTATTTT. It specifies CASSAPWGDRGGYTDTQYF.

The chain is built from TRBV7-9 and TRBJ1-3; D possibly corresponds to TRBD1 (5 bases). This CDR3 has 18 amino acids. Germline CDR1 reads SEHNR; CDR2 reads FQNEAQ (reference sequence). V shed 2 bases and J shed 3 bases, with 20 bases lying between them. CDR3 region: CASSLNRDLGKGGNTIYF. In nucleotides, the CDR3 is TGTGCCAGCAGCTTAAACCGGGACTTAGGGAAGGGTGGAAACACCATATATTTT.

The V and J genes are TRBV6-1 and TRBJ1-2, with a tentative D call TRBD1 (5 bases). There are 15 residues in the CDR3. Germline V gene sequence: CDR1 MNHNS, CDR2 SASEGT. Trimming took off 1 base at V and 2 bases at J, with 11 bases between the two ends. CDR3 bases: TGTGCCAGCAGTGAAGGGTTTCGGGGGAACTATGGCTACACCTTC. As protein: CASSEGFRGNYGYTF.

The chain carries TRBV9 and TRBJ2-5; TRBD2 matches 7 bases. CDR3 length: 15 residues. Per germline, CDR1 SGDLS and CDR2 YYNGEE. The J segment lost 1 base and the V segment lost 4 bases, leaving 7 bases of the junction unmatched. CDR3 nucleotides: TGTGCCAGCAGCCCCCGTGGGGGGGGCCAAGAGACCCAGTACTTC. This sequence encodes CASSPRGGGQETQYF.

Only one count was recorded for this clone. This chain uses TRBV7-9 with TRBJ1-1; D unresolved. The germline V gene has CDR1 SEHNR and CDR2 FQNEAQ (reference sequence). V shed 1 base and J shed 7 bases, with 4 bases lying between them. The CDR3 runs 11 residues. CDR3 DNA: TGTGCCAGCAGCTTAGTAATTGAAGCTTTCTTT. As protein: CASSLVIEAFF.

This clone was seen only once. This chain links TRBV25-1 with TRBJ1-5, with D perhaps matching TRBD1 (5 bases). Trimming removed 6 bases at V and 3 bases at J, with 15 bases between. Looked up from germline, CDR1 is MGHDK and CDR2 is SYGVNS. The CDR3 is made up of 15 amino acids. CDR3 protein: CASRLGPRDNQPQHF. CDR3 nucleotide sequence: TGTGCCAGCAGGCTAGGGCCCAGGGACAATCAGCCCCAGCATTTT.

This clone has just a few counts. Germline is not matched at one junction end, which may reflect a read error. The chain couples TRBV6-5 to TRBJ1-2, with 7 positions matching TRBD1. This CDR3 is 11 amino acids long. Looked up from germline, CDR1 is MNHEY and CDR2 is SVGAGI. The CDR3 loop reads CASSFRDRIFF. For the CDR3, the DNA is TGTGCCAGCAGTTTCCGGGACAGAATTTTCTTC.

V usage is TRBV6-5 and J usage is TRBJ2-2; 8 bases line up with TRBD1. The germline CDR1 and CDR2 sequences are MNHEY and SVGAGI. V shed 8 bases and J 2 bases; nucleotides not matched to a gene: 7. The CDR3 spans 15 residues. CDR3 sequence: CASRRTGTNTGELFF. DNA of the CDR3: TGTGCCAGCCGCCGGACAGGGACCAACACCGGGGAGCTGTTTTTT.

This clone was counted a single time. The rearrangement links TRBV30 to TRBJ1-2, with 7 bases aligning to TRBD1. J was trimmed by 0 bases and V by 3 bases; bases with no gene match: 7. Germline values: CDR1 GTSNPN, CDR2 SVGIG (reference sequence). The CDR3 length is 15 residues. CDR3 in amino acids: CAWSLKGAANYGYTF. In nucleotides, the CDR3 is TGTGCCTGGAGCCTGAAGGGGGCAGCTAACTATGGCTACACCTTC.

The count of this clone is one. J is TRBJ2-7 and V is TRBV19; tentative D call: TRBD2 (5 bases). The CDR3 contains 13 residues. The germline V gene encodes CDR1 LNHDA and CDR2 SQIVND (reference sequence). The V end was cut by 6 bases, the J end by 3 bases, with 12 bases between. The CDR3 bases are TGTGCCAGTAGCCCCGGGATCCTCTACGAGCAGTACTTC. Translation gives CASSPGILYEQYF.

This chain connects TRBV3-1 (or the pseudogene TRBV3-2) to TRBJ2-6, with D possibly matching TRBD2 (6 bases). Germline lookup yields CDR1 LGHDT and CDR2 YNNKEL (reference sequence). The CDR3 covers 15 residues. V was shortened by 3 bases and J by 3 bases, with 9 bases between the two germline ends. CDR3 DNA sequence: TGTGCCAGCAGCCAGAGGAGGGGTGGGGCCAACGTCCTGACTTTC. It encodes CASSQRRGGANVLTF.

This clone was seen a single time. This chain connects TRBV28 to TRBJ1-1; 8 bases agree with TRBD1. V shed 8 bases, J shed 5 bases, and the junction held 7 bases outside the gene matches. This CDR3 spans 13 amino acids. Germline V CDR1 and CDR2: MDHEN, SYDVKM. The CDR3 nucleotides are TGTGCCAGCGCTCCAGGGGGCGCGACTGAAGCTTTCTTT. It encodes CASAPGGATEAFF.

The rearrangement joins TRBV4-1 to TRBJ2-6, with 8 bases aligning to TRBD1. This CDR3 contains 17 residues. Germline V gene data show CDR1 as MGHRA and CDR2 as YSYEKL. V lost 2 bases to trimming and J lost 2 bases; unmatched junction nucleotides: 5. CDR3 sequence (DNA): TGCGCCAGCAGCCAAACCCAGGGGGCACCTGGGGCCAACGTCCTGACTTTC. It yields the protein CASSQTQGAPGANVLTF.

V usage is TRBV4-2 and J usage is TRBJ2-7; D unresolved. V was trimmed by 0 bases and J by 1 base, leaving 10 bases between them. The CDR3 totals 15 residues. Germline V gives CDR1 LGHNA, CDR2 YNFKEQ. CDR3 coding DNA: TGTGCCAGCAGCCAAGATCTAGGCAGTTCCTACGAGCAGTACTTC. It encodes CASSQDLGSSYEQYF.

The J gene is TRBJ2-7, the V gene TRBV5-6, with D hard to call. This CDR3 comprises 13 residues. In germline, CDR1 is SGHDT, CDR2 YYEEEE. Trimming pared 3 bases from V and 6 bases from J, leaving 13 bases between. CDR3 coding DNA: TGTGCCAGCAGCTCCGGGTCTCTTCGCGAGCAGTACTTC. It is translated as CASSSGSLREQYF.

The CDR3 sequence is CASSSTRGPDLRFF. The CDR3, as DNA: TGTGCCAGTAGTTCTACCAGGGGACCTGACCTTCGGTTCTTC. This chain connects TRBV19 to TRBJ2-1; D might be TRBD1 (6 bases). Trimming removed 5 bases from V and 15 bases from J, with 23 bases in between. The CDR3 contains 14 residues. From germline, CDR1 is LNHDA and CDR2 SQIVND (reference sequence).

This clone was picked up one time. The gene calls are TRBV6-6 and TRBJ1-5, with D unclear. Germline CDR1 MNHNY, CDR2 SVGAGI (reference sequence). The CDR3 runs to 14 residues. V lost 2 bases, J lost 5 bases, and 10 bases lay in between. Here the CDR3 DNA reads TGTGCCAGCAGTTACGGCCAGTCCTATCAGCCCCAGCATTTT. It encodes CASSYGQSYQPQHF.

V usage is TRBV21-1 and J usage is TRBJ1-2. TRBV21-1 is listed as a pseudogene. This CDR3 is 12 amino acids long. CDR3 DNA sequence: TGTGCCAGCAGCAAAGCGAAAGAGGGCTACACCTTC. Translation gives CASSKAKEGYTF.

The CDR3 nucleotides are TGTGCCAGCAGTTTATATCAGGGGGCTAGGTATGGCTACACCTTC. Translating it yields CASSLYQGARYGYTF. The rearrangement links TRBV28 to TRBJ1-2, with TRBD1 matching 8 bases. The CDR3 is 15 amino acids. Germline CDR1 and CDR2: MDHEN and SYDVKM. V trimming: 1 base; J trimming: 5 bases; junction bases outside the gene matches: 6.

V is TRBV11-2 and J is TRBJ2-1; a weak D match, TRBD2 (6 bases). Trimming took 4 bases from V and 4 from J, leaving 11 bases between them. Germline V gives CDR1 SGHAT, CDR2 FQNNGV. The CDR3 covers 14 residues. The chain's CDR3 is CASSSISGYNEQFF. Here the CDR3 DNA reads TGTGCCAGCAGCTCCATTAGCGGTTACAATGAGCAGTTCTTC.

This chain joins TRBV2 and TRBJ2-5; D may be TRBD2 (5 bases). From germline, CDR1 is SNHLY and CDR2 FYNNEI. The CDR3 runs 13 residues. With 10 bases removed from V and 1 base from J, the gap between germline ends came to 13 bases. The CDR3 is CAIDYASQETQYF. The CDR3 DNA follows: TGTGCCATCGACTACGCCAGCCAAGAGACCCAGTACTTC.

The chain combines TRBV4-1 with TRBJ2-1; 10 nucleotides align to TRBD2. Unmatched junction bases numbered 7, after V lost 3 bases and J lost 8 bases. Germline CDR1 is MGHRA and CDR2 is YSYEKL. The CDR3 runs to 15 residues. CDR3 bases: TGCGCCAGCAGCCATAGCGGGGGGATCGTATATGAGCAGTTCTTC. This codes for CASSHSGGIVYEQFF.